This T cell receptor (beta chain) was documented in a study of graft-versus-host responses after intestinal transplantation. Study overall: Recipients were given multivisceral, liver-intestinal, or isolated intestinal transplants. General study findings and limits: There was an association between peak levels of circulating GvH clones and early post-transplant HvG declines. Recipient bone marrow held GvH clones, some seen earlier in ileum or blood. Individuals carrying graft-donor T cell macrochimerism showed high graft-versus-host to host-versus-graft clonal ratios in allografts.

The CDR3 length is 14 residues. V gave up 10 bases and J gave up 1 base, with 15 bases separating them. CDR1 MNHNS and CDR2 SASEGT come from the germline V gene. This clone occurred once. Its antigen is not identified. TCRdb's table, derived via immunoSEQ multiplex PCR, lists solely in-frame clones and lacks some. The sample includes roughly 130,000 clones, roughly 91% of them seen just once. The rearrangement links TRBV6-1 to TRBJ2-3; D not certain. The receptor was isolated from a human donor who received an intestinal transplant. The sequencing used unstimulated CD4+ T cells sorted from spleen or lymph node cells, collected before intestinal transplant. The CDR3 DNA is TGTGCCACCGGAGATTTTGGCCGCACAGATACGCAGTATTTT. Amino acids: CATGDFGRTDTQYF.